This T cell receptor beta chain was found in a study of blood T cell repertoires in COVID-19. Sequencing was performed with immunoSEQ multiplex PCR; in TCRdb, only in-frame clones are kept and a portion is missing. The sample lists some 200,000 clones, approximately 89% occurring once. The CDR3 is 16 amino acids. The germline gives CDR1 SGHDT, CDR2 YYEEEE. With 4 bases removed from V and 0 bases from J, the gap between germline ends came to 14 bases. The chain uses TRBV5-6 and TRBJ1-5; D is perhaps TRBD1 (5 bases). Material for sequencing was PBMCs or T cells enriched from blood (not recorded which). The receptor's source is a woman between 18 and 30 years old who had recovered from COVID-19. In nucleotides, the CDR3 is TGTGCCAGCAGCGGGTCCGGGGGAAATAGCAATCAGCCCCAGCATTTT. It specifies CASSGSGGNSNQPQHF.